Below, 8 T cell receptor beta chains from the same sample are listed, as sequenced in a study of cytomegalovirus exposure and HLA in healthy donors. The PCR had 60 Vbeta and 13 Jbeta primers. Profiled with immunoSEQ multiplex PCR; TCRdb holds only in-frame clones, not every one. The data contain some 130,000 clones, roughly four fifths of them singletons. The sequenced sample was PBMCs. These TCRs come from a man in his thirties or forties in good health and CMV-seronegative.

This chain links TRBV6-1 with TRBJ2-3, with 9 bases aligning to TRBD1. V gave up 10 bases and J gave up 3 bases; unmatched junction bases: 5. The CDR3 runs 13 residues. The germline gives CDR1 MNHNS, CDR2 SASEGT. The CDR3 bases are TGTGCCAACCAGGACAGGGGTACAGATACGCAGTATTTT. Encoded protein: CANQDRGTDTQYF.

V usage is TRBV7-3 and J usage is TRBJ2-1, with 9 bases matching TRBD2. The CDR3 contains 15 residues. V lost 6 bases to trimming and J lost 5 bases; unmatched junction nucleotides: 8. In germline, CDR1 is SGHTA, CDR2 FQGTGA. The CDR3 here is CASSVVSGSNNEQFF. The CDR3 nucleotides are TGTGCCAGCAGTGTAGTTAGCGGGAGTAACAATGAGCAGTTCTTC. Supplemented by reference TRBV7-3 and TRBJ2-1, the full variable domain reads GAGVSQTPSNKVTEKGKYVELRCDPISGHTALYWYRQSLGQGPEFLIYFQGTGAADDSGLPNDRFFAVRPEGSVSTLKIQRTERGDSAVYLCASSVVSGSNNEQFFGPGTRLTVL.

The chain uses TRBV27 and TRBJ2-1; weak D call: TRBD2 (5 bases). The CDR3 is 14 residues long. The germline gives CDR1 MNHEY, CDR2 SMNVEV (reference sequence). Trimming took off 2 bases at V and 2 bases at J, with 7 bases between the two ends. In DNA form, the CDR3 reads TGTGCCAGCAGTTTAGTGCGGGCCTACAATGAGCAGTTCTTC. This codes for CASSLVRAYNEQFF.

The CDR3 here is CASSLTTREYTYEQYF. The CDR3 DNA follows: TGTGCCAGCAGCTTAACGACTCGGGAGTACACCTACGAGCAGTACTTC. V gene TRBV7-3 combines with J gene TRBJ2-7; perhaps TRBD2 as D (6 bases). Germline V CDR1 and CDR2: SGHTA, FQGTGA. V lost 0 bases to trimming and J lost 2 bases, with 14 bases between them. The CDR3 runs 16 residues.

This chain's CDR3 is CASSDDGGPQETQYF. Here the CDR3 DNA reads TGTGCCAGCAGTGACGACGGGGGTCCACAAGAGACCCAGTACTTC. The chain is built from TRBV2 and TRBJ2-5; possibly TRBD2 for D (6 bases). Germline loops: CDR1 SNHLY, CDR2 FYNNEI. There are 15 residues in the CDR3. V lost 3 bases, J lost 2 bases, and 13 bases lay in between.

CDR3 nucleotide sequence: TGTGCCAGCAGTGAGGGGGGAGGGGTAAACACCATATATTTT. Its translation: CASSEGGGVNTIYF. This chain uses TRBV25-1 with TRBJ1-3; maybe TRBD1 (5 bases). The V end was cut by 3 bases, the J end by 6 bases, with 12 bases between. The CDR3 length is 14 residues. CDR1 and CDR2 from the germline V gene are MGHDK and SYGVNS.

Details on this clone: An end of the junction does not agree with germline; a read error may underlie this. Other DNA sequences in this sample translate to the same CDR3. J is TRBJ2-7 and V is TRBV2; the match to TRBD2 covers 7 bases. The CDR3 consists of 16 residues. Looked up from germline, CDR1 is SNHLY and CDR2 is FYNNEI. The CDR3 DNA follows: TGTGCCAGCACCGACCCCTCGGGGACTACTCCCCGCGAGCAATACTTC. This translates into CASTDPSGTTPREQYF.

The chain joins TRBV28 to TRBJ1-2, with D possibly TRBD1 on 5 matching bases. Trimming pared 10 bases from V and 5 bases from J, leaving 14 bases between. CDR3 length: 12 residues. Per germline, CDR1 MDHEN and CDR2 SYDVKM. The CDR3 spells CATLQVLYGYTF. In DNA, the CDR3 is TGTGCCACCTTACAGGTTCTGTATGGCTACACCTTC.